This TCR beta chain was retrieved from a study of T cell clonotyping in hematopoietic cell transplantation. Trimming removed 0 bases from V and 4 bases from J, with 9 bases in between. CDR1 and CDR2 (germline): MGHRA, YSYEKL. There are 14 residues in the CDR3. The protocol was immunoSEQ multiplex PCR, while the TCRdb copy is restricted to in-frame clones and leaves out a portion. The sample has tens of thousands of clones, almost 97% seen once. Documented time point: recipient sample about 28 days before transplant, after cytoreduction. The source material was peripheral blood mononuclear cells, sampled before stem cell transplant. This clonotype originated in a woman aged 50 to 65 with acute myeloid leukemia. Some clones in this sample may be carry-over from other donors' samples. V gene TRBV4-1 combines with J gene TRBJ1-2; tentative D call: TRBD1 (6 bases). For the CDR3, the DNA is TGCGCCAGCAGCCAAGACACCAGGGGCTATGGCTACACCTTC. Protein: CASSQDTRGYGYTF.